One and the same sample provided the 5 T cell receptor beta chains below, sequenced in a study of T cell responses to AZD1222 COVID-19 vaccine. Sequencing was performed with immunoSEQ multiplex PCR; in TCRdb, only in-frame clones are kept and a portion is missing. The sample records about 170,000 clones, approximately 93% being singletons. Sample: peripheral blood, taken on day 0 of AZD1222 vaccination. Every receptor here comes from an adult in good health.

This chain connects TRBV28 to TRBJ2-1; possible D gene TRBD2, 6 bases. Germline lookup yields CDR1 MDHEN and CDR2 SYDVKM. V lost 4 bases to trimming and J lost 6 bases, with 16 bases between them. There are 15 residues in the CDR3. CDR3 residues: CASSSLARALNEQFF. For the CDR3, the DNA is TGTGCCAGCAGTTCCCTAGCGCGAGCGCTCAATGAGCAGTTCTTC.

The V gene is TRBV19, the J gene TRBJ1-5; 10 nucleotides align to TRBD1. From germline, CDR1 is LNHDA and CDR2 SQIVND (reference sequence). With V trimmed by 1 base and J by 6 bases, 9 bases remained unmatched. CDR3 length equals 17 residues. CDR3 in DNA: TGTGCCAGTAGTATAGGACTGACAGGGGGCAGTTCTCAGCCCCAGCATTTT. Its translation: CASSIGLTGGSSQPQHF.

This clone turned up a few times. The chain employs TRBV6-4 and TRBJ2-3; D assignment may be TRBD1 or TRBD2 (5 bases each). The CDR3 has 14 residues. V lost 8 bases and J lost 4, with 16 bases in between. CDR1 MRHNA and CDR2 SNTAGT come from the germline V gene. Written as DNA, the CDR3 is TGTGCCAGCGCAAGGGGAGCCCTCTCAGATACGCAGTATTTT. Translation: CASARGALSDTQYF.

This sequence joins TRBV7-2 and TRBJ1-4; D not certain. Trimming removed 6 bases at V and 5 bases at J, with 13 bases between. The V gene's germline CDR1 is SGHTA and CDR2 FQGNSA. The CDR3 consists of 14 residues. Here the CDR3 reads CASSLDPMNEKLFF. CDR3 nucleotides: TGTGCCAGCAGTCTGGACCCTATGAATGAAAAACTGTTTTTT.

The V and J genes are TRBV14 and TRBJ2-5, with D possibly called TRBD1 or TRBD2 (5 bases each). From germline, CDR1 is SGHDN and CDR2 FVKESK. The CDR3 contains 14 residues. V was pared by 1 base and J by 3 bases, with 9 bases between. CDR3 bases: TGTGCCAGCAGCCAAGTGCAGGGAGAAGAGACCCAGTACTTC. Its translation is CASSQVQGEETQYF.